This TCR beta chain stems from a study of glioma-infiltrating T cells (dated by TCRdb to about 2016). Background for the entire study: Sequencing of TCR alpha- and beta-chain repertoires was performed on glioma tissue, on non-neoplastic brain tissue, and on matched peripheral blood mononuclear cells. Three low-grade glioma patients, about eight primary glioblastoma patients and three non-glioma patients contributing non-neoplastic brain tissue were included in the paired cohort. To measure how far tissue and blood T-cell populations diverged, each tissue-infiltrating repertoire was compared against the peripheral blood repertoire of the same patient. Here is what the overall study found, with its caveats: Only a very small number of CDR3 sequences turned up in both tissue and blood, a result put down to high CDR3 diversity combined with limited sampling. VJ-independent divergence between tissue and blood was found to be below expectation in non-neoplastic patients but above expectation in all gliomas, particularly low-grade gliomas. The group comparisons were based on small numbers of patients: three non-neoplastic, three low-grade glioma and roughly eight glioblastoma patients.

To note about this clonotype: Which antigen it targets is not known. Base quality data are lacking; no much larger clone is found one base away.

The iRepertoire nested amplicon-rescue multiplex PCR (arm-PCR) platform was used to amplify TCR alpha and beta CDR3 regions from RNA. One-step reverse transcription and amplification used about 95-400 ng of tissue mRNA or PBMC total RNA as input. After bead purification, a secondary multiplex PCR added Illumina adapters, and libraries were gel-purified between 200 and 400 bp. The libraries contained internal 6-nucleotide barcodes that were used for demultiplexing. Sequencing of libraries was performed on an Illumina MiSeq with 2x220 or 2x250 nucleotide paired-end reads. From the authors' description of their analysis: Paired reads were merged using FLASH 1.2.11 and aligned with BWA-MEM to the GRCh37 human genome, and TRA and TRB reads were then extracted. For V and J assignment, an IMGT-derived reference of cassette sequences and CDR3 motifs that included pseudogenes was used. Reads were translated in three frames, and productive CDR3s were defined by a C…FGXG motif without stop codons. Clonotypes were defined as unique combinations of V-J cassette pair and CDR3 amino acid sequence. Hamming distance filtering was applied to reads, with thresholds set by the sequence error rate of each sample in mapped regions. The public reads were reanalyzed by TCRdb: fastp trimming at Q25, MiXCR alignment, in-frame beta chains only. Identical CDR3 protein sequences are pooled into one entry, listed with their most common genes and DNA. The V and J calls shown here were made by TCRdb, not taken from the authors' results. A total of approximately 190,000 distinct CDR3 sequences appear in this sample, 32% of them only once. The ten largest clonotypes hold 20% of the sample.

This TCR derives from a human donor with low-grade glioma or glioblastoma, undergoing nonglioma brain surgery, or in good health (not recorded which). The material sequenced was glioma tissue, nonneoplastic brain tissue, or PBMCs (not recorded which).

The CDR3 protein is CASRQAEGDEQFF. The nucleotide sequence reads as follows: TGTGCCAGCAGACAGGCGGAGGGTGATGAGCAGTTCTTC. The sequence is built from TRBV27 and TRBJ2-1, with TRBD2 as a weak D call on 6 bases. From a lookup of the germline V gene (reference sequence), CDR1 and CDR2 are MNHEY and SMNVEV. Including the terminal cysteine and phenylalanine, the CDR3 comprises 13 residues. This entry keeps only the CDR3 DNA: 39 bases, framed from base 1. The junction shows trimming of 6 bases on V and 8 bases on J, plus 14 bases between the germline ends.